This TCR beta chain was sequenced for a study of PD-1 blockade in classical Hodgkin lymphoma. General observations from the study: When set against healthy donors, newly diagnosed patients were reported to show lower baseline TCR diversity.

Time point noted: cycle 4 day 1 (C4D1), after five to seven weeks of nivolumab. All the patients suffered relapse after autologous stem cell transplantation, and brentuximab vedotin exposure differed. In regard to this clone: Its antigen is as yet unknown.

CDR1 is SEHNR and CDR2 is FQNEAQ in the germline V gene (reference sequence). The CDR3 is made up of 13 amino acids. The V gene lost 1 base and the J gene lost 13 bases, with 14 bases spanning the gap. The table came from immunoSEQ multiplex PCR; TCRdb's copy has only in-frame clones and leaves some out. The sample lists almost 95,000 clones, approximately 86% occurring once. The sample in question was peripheral blood mononuclear cells (PBMCs), obtained before the fourth cycle of nivolumab. This TCR was sampled from a human donor with classical Hodgkin lymphoma. The chain has TRBV7-9 and TRBJ2-1; D is unresolved. The CDR3 DNA is TGTGCCAGCAGCTTAGTTGGGGAAGTGGGTCAGTTCTTC. As protein: CASSLVGEVGQFF.